The entry below gives a single TCR beta chain sequence along with its context. This entry belongs to a study of cytomegalovirus exposure and HLA in healthy donors. CDR1 is SGDLS and CDR2 is YYNGEE in the germline V gene. The CDR3 covers 15 residues. Trimming cost V 0 bases and J 4 bases, with 13 bases left between them. The PCR was carried out with 60 Vbeta primers and 13 Jbeta primers. Profiled with immunoSEQ multiplex PCR; TCRdb holds only in-frame clones, not every one. Altogether about 270,000 clones are present, about nine tenths being singletons, with the ten largest covering less than 4.5%. The rearrangement links TRBV9 to TRBJ1-1; tentative D call: TRBD1 (6 bases). The TCR sequence derives from a man aged 40-49 years in good health and CMV-seropositive. The sequenced material came from PBMCs. In nucleotides, the CDR3 is TGTGCCAGCAGCGTAGCTTCGGGAGGGGGCACTGAAGCTTTCTTT. Protein product: CASSVASGGGTEAFF.